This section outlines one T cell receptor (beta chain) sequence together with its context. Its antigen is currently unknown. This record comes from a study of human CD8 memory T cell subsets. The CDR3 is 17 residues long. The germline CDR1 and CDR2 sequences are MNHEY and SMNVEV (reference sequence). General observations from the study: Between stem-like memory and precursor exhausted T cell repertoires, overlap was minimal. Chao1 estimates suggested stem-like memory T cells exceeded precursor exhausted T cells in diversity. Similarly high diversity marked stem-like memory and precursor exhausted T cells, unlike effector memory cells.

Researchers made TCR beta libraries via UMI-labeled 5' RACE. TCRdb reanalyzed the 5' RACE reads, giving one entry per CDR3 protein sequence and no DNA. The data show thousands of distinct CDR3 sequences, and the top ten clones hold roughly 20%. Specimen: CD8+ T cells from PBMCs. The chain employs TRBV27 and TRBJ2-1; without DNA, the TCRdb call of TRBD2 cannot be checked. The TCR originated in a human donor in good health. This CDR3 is CASSLILAGSADNEQFF.